This T cell receptor beta chain was identified during a study of T cell responses to AZD1222 COVID-19 vaccine. Broader study findings: Repertoires in all cases were sampled only once the peak T cell response had passed. Increased Spike-specific TCR breadth and depth were observed after two AZD1222 doses.

About this clone itself: Its target is not known.

Generated by immunoSEQ multiplex PCR, the TCRdb table keeps only in-frame clones and is missing some. Of tens of thousands of clones in the sample, 90% were seen once. Germline lookup yields CDR1 SGHTA and CDR2 FQGNSA. This CDR3 is 13 amino acids long. Trimming removed 1 base from V and 3 bases from J, with 7 bases in between. This receptor was obtained from an adult in good health. The material sequenced was peripheral blood, taken on day 0 of AZD1222 vaccination. The chain employs TRBV7-2 and TRBJ2-7; TRBD2 might be the D (6 bases). The chain's CDR3 is CASSLEEGYEQYF. The CDR3 DNA reads TGTGCCAGCAGCTTAGAGGAGGGCTACGAGCAGTACTTC.